Sequencing of this TCR beta chain was carried out in a study of blood T cell repertoires in COVID-19. The overall study: Samples came from the United States, Italy and Spain, spanning acute and convalescent COVID-19.

Authors' data handling: Reference gene primer amplification gave nucleated cell count estimates. TCRdb keeps only in-frame clones here, not all; method: immunoSEQ multiplex PCR. That table gives V, J and clone size, and the DNA gave D and trimming. There are about 35,000 clones in the sample; roughly four fifths occur only once, and about 42% lies in the top ten. The V gene lost 2 bases and the J gene lost 2 bases, with 10 bases spanning the gap. Germline V lookup: CDR1 LNHNV, CDR2 YYDKDF (reference sequence). The length of the CDR3 is 16 residues. The chain recombines TRBV15 with TRBJ2-6, with D unclear. The sample consisted of peripheral blood. This TCR came from a man older than 75 with active or convalescent COVID-19. This CDR3 is CATSRLARPGANVLTF. CDR3 sequence (DNA): TGTGCCACCAGCAGACTGGCCAGGCCTGGGGCCAACGTCCTGACTTTC.